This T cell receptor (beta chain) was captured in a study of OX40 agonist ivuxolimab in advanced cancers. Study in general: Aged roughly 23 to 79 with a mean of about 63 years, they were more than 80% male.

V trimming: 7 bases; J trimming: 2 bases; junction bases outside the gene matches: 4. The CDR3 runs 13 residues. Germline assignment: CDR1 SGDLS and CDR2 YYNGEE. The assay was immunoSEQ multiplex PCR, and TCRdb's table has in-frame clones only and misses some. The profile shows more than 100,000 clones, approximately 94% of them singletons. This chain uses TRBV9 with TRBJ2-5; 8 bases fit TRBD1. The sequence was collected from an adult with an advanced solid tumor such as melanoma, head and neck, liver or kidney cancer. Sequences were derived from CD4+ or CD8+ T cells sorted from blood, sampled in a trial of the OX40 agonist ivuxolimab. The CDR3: CASGQGPQETQYF. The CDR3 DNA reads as TGTGCCAGCGGACAGGGCCCTCAAGAGACCCAGTACTTC.